These 27 T cell receptor beta chains came from one sample sequenced in a study of PD-L1 blockade in urothelial cancer. Generated by immunoSEQ multiplex PCR, the TCRdb table keeps only in-frame clones and is missing some. The table shows tens of thousands of clones, with roughly nine tenths occurring only once. Time point defined: peripheral blood 6 weeks after treatment start. Material: PBMCs, obtained around atezolizumab (anti-PD-L1) treatment. These receptors all stem from an elderly man with urothelial cancer.

The chain carries TRBV9 and TRBJ1-5; no clear D gene. The germline V gene has CDR1 SGDLS and CDR2 YYNGEE. CDR3 length: 13 residues. Between the trimmed V and J ends, which lost 0 bases and 7 bases, there was a span of 8 bases. Here the CDR3 reads CASSVDPSQPQHF. CDR3 DNA: TGTGCCAGCAGCGTAGATCCGAGCCAGCCCCAGCATTTT. Looking up the rest from reference TRBV9 and TRBJ1-5 gives the full variable domain: DSGVTQTPKHLITATGQRVTLRCSPRSGDLSVYWYQQSLDQGLQFLIQYYNGEERAKGNILERFSAQQFPDLHSELNLSSLELGDSALYFCASSVDPSQPQHFGDGTRLSIL.

This chain joins TRBV14 and TRBJ1-1; 8 nucleotides line up with TRBD1. The trim removed 4 bases at V and 1 base at J, leaving 5 bases unmatched. The CDR3 runs 15 residues. Germline CDR1 is SGHDN and CDR2 is FVKESK. As DNA, the CDR3 is TGTGCCAGCAGCCGCGCAGGGGGCGGGAACACTGAAGCTTTCTTT. This encodes CASSRAGGGNTEAFF.

This clone was picked up one time. The J gene is TRBJ1-2, the V gene TRBV5-1; D not resolved. Germline values: CDR1 SGHRS, CDR2 YFSETQ. With 5 bases removed from V and 8 bases from J, the gap between germline ends came to 19 bases. This CDR3 region has 14 residues. The CDR3 nucleotides are TGCGCCAGCAGAGTGGAGGTCTCTGCTGGGGGCTACACCTTC. This sequence encodes CASRVEVSAGGYTF. Full variable domain (missing parts from reference TRBV5-1 and TRBJ1-2): KAGVTQTPRYLIKTRGQQVTLSCSPISGHRSVSWYQQTPGQGLQFLFEYFSETQRNKGNFPGRFSGRQFSNSRSEMNVSTLELGDSALYLCASRVEVSAGGYTFGSGTRLTVV.

This chain uses TRBV6-5 with TRBJ2-1, with 12 bases aligning to TRBD2. The V gene end was trimmed by 5 bases and the J gene end by 4 bases; junction bases not matched to a gene: 3. The CDR3 runs 15 residues. From germline, CDR1 is MNHEY and CDR2 SVGAGI. The CDR3 DNA reads TGTGCCAGCAGTCCTACTAGCGGGAGGTACAATGAGCAGTTCTTC. This gives the protein CASSPTSGRYNEQFF.

The chain recombines TRBV30 with TRBJ2-2; possibly TRBD2 for D (6 bases). Trimming pared 8 bases from V and 3 bases from J, leaving 19 bases between. The germline V gene has CDR1 GTSNPN and CDR2 SVGIG (reference sequence). The CDR3 spans 15 residues. CDR3 DNA sequence: TGTGCCCGTGGAGGGTTGCCGATTTACACCGGGGAGCTGTTTTTT. It translates to CARGGLPIYTGELFF.

This chain joins TRBV28 and TRBJ2-4; tentatively, D is TRBD2 (5 bases). The V gene's germline CDR1 is MDHEN and CDR2 SYDVKM. Trimming removed 3 bases from V and 6 bases from J, with 12 bases in between. The CDR3 length is 14 residues. The CDR3 protein is CASSFVVTTNIQYF. CDR3 nucleotide sequence: TGTGCCAGCAGTTTTGTAGTGACTACAAACATTCAGTACTTC.

The chain uses TRBV5-4 and TRBJ1-2; TRBD1 is a possible D gene (5 bases). CDR1 and CDR2 from the germline V gene are SGHNT and YYREEE (reference sequence). The ends were cut back, 1 base at V and 4 bases at J, with 20 bases in the middle. The CDR3 runs to 17 residues. This chain's CDR3 is CASSLFNGGTSFYGYTF. The DNA for the CDR3 is TGTGCCAGCAGCTTGTTTAACGGAGGGACCTCTTTCTATGGCTACACCTTC.

Only one count was recorded for this clone. V gene TRBV2 combines with J gene TRBJ1-2, with D perhaps TRBD1 (6 bases). CDR1 is SNHLY, CDR2 FYNNEI, per germline. V was shortened by 7 bases and J by 7 bases, with 22 bases between the two germline ends. This CDR3 contains 15 residues. The DNA of the CDR3 is TGTGCCAGCAATCTAGAAATGGGTGACAGGTCTGGCTACACCTTC. Amino acids: CASNLEMGDRSGYTF. The full variable domain, completed using reference TRBV2 and TRBJ1-2, is EPEVTQTPSHQVTQMGQEVILRCVPISNHLYFYWYRQILGQKVEFLVSFYNNEISEKSEIFDDQFSVERPDGSNFTLKIRSTKLEDSAMYFCASNLEMGDRSGYTFGSGTRLTVV.

The CDR3 region is CASSLEGYREQYF. The CDR3 DNA is TGTGCCAGCAGCTTAGAAGGTTACAGGGAGCAGTACTTC. The rearrangement links TRBV11-2 to TRBJ2-7, with D possibly TRBD1 on 5 matching bases. The CDR3 runs to 13 residues. Trimming took off 0 bases at V and 7 bases at J, with 10 bases between the two ends. CDR1 is SGHAT, CDR2 FQNNGV, per germline.

The chain joins TRBV5-5 to TRBJ1-4; 7 nucleotides match TRBD1. Trimming took 4 bases from V and 5 from J; bases not matched to a gene: 8. From germline, CDR1 is SGHKS and CDR2 YYEKEE (reference sequence). The length of the CDR3 is 15 residues. The CDR3 bases are TGTGCCAGCAGCCCCCAGGCGGGACAGAATGAAAAACTGTTTTTT. Translated, it gives CASSPQAGQNEKLFF.

J is TRBJ2-7 and V is TRBV6-5; 10 nucleotides agree with TRBD1. This CDR3 has 13 residues. V lost 9 bases to trimming and J lost 6 bases; unmatched junction nucleotides: 8. Germline CDR1 is MNHEY and CDR2 is SVGAGI. The CDR3 DNA sequence: TGTGCCAGTCCGGGACAGGGGACATTCGAGCAGTACTTC. Translating gives CASPGQGTFEQYF.

The chain joins TRBV19 to TRBJ1-4; D is ambiguous. Germline assignment: CDR1 LNHDA and CDR2 SQIVND (reference sequence). The V gene lost 7 bases and the J gene lost 2 bases, with 11 bases spanning the gap. This CDR3 region has 14 residues. The CDR3 DNA reads TGTGCCAGTACCCCGGGGAGGACTAATGAAAAACTGTTTTTT. Amino acids: CASTPGRTNEKLFF.

The CDR3 region has the DNA TGTGCCAGCAGTAATTCCGGGACAGGGGTCTACGAGCAGTACTTC. The encoded protein is CASSNSGTGVYEQYF. The chain has TRBV6-1 and TRBJ2-7; 10 positions match TRBD1. CDR3 size: 15 residues. Trimming took 5 bases from V and 3 from J; bases not matched to a gene: 7. Per the germline V gene, CDR1 is MNHNS and CDR2 is SASEGT.

The V and J genes are TRBV9 and TRBJ2-3; 9 bases are shared with TRBD2. CDR3 length: 16 residues. Trimming took 0 bases from V and 3 from J; bases not matched to a gene: 5. Germline V CDR1 and CDR2: SGDLS, YYNGEE. CDR3 in amino acids: CASSVASGRRTDTQYF. The CDR3 coding sequence is TGTGCCAGCAGCGTAGCGAGCGGGAGGAGGACAGATACGCAGTATTTT.

This chain uses TRBV18 with TRBJ2-2; possible D gene TRBD2, 6 bases. V gave up 1 base and J gave up 3 bases, with 18 bases separating them. This CDR3 spans 18 amino acids. Germline V gives CDR1 KGHSH, CDR2 LQKENI. In DNA form, the CDR3 reads TGTGCCAGCTCACCACGGGATCAGCGGGTTTGGGACACCGGGGAGCTGTTTTTT. It yields the protein CASSPRDQRVWDTGELFF.

The rearrangement links TRBV15 to TRBJ1-5; the D is unclear. This CDR3 spans 13 amino acids. V was trimmed by 5 bases and J by 5 bases, leaving 10 bases between them. Germline values: CDR1 LNHNV, CDR2 YYDKDF (reference sequence). The CDR3 region is CATSRSRDQPQHF. The CDR3 DNA follows: TGTGCCACCAGCCGTAGTAGAGATCAGCCCCAGCATTTT. The full variable domain, with the rest looked up from reference TRBV15 and TRBJ1-5, is DAMVIQNPRYQVTQFGKPVTLSCSQTLNHNVMYWYQQKSSQAPKLLFHYYDKDFNNEADTPDNFQSRRPNTSFCFLDIRSPGLGDTAMYLCATSRSRDQPQHFGDGTRLSIL.

The chain combines TRBV7-2 with TRBJ1-3; D may be TRBD1 (6 bases). In germline, CDR1 is SGHTA, CDR2 FQGNSA. The CDR3 extends over 15 amino acids. V dropped 3 bases and J dropped 4 bases, with 13 bases sitting between them. CDR3 sequence: CASSFTGNPGNTIYF. CDR3 in DNA: TGTGCCAGCAGCTTTACAGGGAATCCAGGAAACACCATATATTTT.

This rearrangement joins TRBV7-2 to TRBJ2-1, with TRBD2 identical over 11 bases. V lost 4 bases to trimming and J lost 6 bases; unmatched junction nucleotides: 5. CDR3 length: 15 amino acids. Per germline, CDR1 SGHTA and CDR2 FQGNSA. The CDR3 DNA reads as TGTGCCAGCAGCTCCACTAGCGGGAGAGGCAATGAGCAGTTCTTC. It translates to CASSSTSGRGNEQFF.

The V and J genes are TRBV19 and TRBJ2-5; 8 bases align to TRBD1. The DNA matches TRBJ2-7 better at its end, which makes the J call doubtful. Germline values: CDR1 LNHDA, CDR2 SQIVND (reference sequence). The CDR3 spans 14 residues. This CDR3 reads CASSRGQVSYEQYF. Written as DNA, the CDR3 is TGTGCCAGTAGCCGGGGACAGGTCTCCTACGAGCAGTACTTC.

The chain combines TRBV29-1 with TRBJ2-5; the D gene is possibly TRBD2 (5 bases). V was trimmed by 6 bases and J by 0 bases, leaving 8 bases between them. CDR1 is SQVTM and CDR2 is ANQGSEA in the germline V gene. CDR3 length equals 12 residues. In DNA form, the CDR3 reads TGCAGCGTCGAGGGCAACCAAGAGACCCAGTACTTC. It is translated as CSVEGNQETQYF.

This chain joins TRBV7-8 and TRBJ2-1; 8 bases agree with TRBD2. Trimming took 0 bases from V and 6 from J; bases not matched to a gene: 7. This CDR3 comprises 16 residues. The germline CDR1 and CDR2 sequences are SGHVS and FQNEAQ. The CDR3 protein is CASSLAAGGFSNEQFF. The DNA of the CDR3 is TGTGCCAGCAGCTTAGCGGCGGGGGGCTTCAGCAATGAGCAGTTCTTC.

The V gene is TRBV15, the J gene TRBJ2-3; 11 bases match TRBD2. Trimming removed 5 bases from V and 2 bases from J; junction bases left unmatched: 3. The CDR3 has 15 residues. CDR1 is LNHNV and CDR2 is YYDKDF in the germline V gene (reference sequence). CDR3 amino acids: CATSGGLAATDTQYF. Here the CDR3 DNA reads TGTGCCACCAGCGGGGGACTAGCGGCCACAGATACGCAGTATTTT.

J is TRBJ2-3 and V is TRBV11-3, with 9 bases aligning to TRBD1. Trimming took 4 bases from V and 4 from J; bases not matched to a gene: 3. Per the germline V gene, CDR1 is SGHNT and CDR2 is YENEEA. CDR3 size: 14 residues. CDR3 DNA sequence: TGTGCCAGCAGCTCGCGGACAGGGGCAGATACGCAGTATTTT. This gives the protein CASSSRTGADTQYF.

The chain carries TRBV11-2 and TRBJ1-1, with D possibly being TRBD1 (6 bases). V lost 0 bases and J 2 bases, leaving 19 bases between the germline ends. Germline lookup yields CDR1 SGHAT and CDR2 FQNNGV. CDR3 length equals 18 residues. DNA of the CDR3: TGTGCCAGCAGCTTAGATCAATGGCAGGGGTATCGTAACACTGAAGCTTTCTTT. Translated: CASSLDQWQGYRNTEAFF.

The V gene is TRBV28, the J gene TRBJ1-2, with TRBD1 matching over 9 bases. CDR3 size: 15 residues. The J segment lost 5 bases and the V segment lost 5 bases, leaving 9 bases of the junction unmatched. Per the germline V gene, CDR1 is MDHEN and CDR2 is SYDVKM. CDR3 nucleotides: TGTGCCAGCAGTCCCGGGACAGGGAAGGGATATGGCTACACCTTC. This gives the protein CASSPGTGKGYGYTF.

This chain uses TRBV9 with TRBJ2-1, with 15 positions matching TRBD2. Trimming removed 3 bases from V and 3 bases from J; junction bases left unmatched: 13. Germline assignment: CDR1 SGDLS and CDR2 YYNGEE. The CDR3 loop spans 20 amino acids. The CDR3 coding sequence is TGTGCCAGCAGCGCTAAGACGGGACTAGCGGGAGGCGGGAGCTACAATGAGCAGTTCTTC. This translates into CASSAKTGLAGGGSYNEQFF.

V gene TRBV7-9 combines with J gene TRBJ2-2, with TRBD1 as a possible D gene (5 bases). CDR3 length: 13 residues. Looked up from germline, CDR1 is SEHNR and CDR2 is FQNEAQ (reference sequence). V gave up 5 bases and J gave up 5 bases, with 9 bases separating them. CDR3 sequence (DNA): TGTGCCAGCAGCGCAGGGTTTACCGGGGAGCTGTTTTTT. This sequence encodes CASSAGFTGELFF.